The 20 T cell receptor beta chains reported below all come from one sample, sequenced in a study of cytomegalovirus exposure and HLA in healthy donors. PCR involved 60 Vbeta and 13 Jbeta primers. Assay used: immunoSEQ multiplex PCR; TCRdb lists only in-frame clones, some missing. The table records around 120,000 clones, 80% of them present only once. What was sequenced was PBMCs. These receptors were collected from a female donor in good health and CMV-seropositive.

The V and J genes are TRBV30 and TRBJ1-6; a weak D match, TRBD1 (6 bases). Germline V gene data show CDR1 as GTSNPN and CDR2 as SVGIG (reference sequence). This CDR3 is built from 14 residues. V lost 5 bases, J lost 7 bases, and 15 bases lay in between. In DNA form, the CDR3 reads TGTGCCTGGTCCTCAATGGACAGAAATTCACCCCTCCACTTT. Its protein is CAWSSMDRNSPLHF.

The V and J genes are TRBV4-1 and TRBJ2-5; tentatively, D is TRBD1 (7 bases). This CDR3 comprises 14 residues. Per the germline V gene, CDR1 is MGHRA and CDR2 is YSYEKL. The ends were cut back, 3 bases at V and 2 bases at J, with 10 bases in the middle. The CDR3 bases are TGCGCCAGCAGCCACGGGGGACAGCAAGAGACCCAGTACTTC. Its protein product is CASSHGGQQETQYF.

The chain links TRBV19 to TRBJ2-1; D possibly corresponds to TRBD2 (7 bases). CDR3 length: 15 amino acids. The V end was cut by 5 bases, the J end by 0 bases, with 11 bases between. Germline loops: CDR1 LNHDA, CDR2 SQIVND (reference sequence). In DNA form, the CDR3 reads TGTGCCAGTAGTGCGGGGGCCAGCTCCTACAATGAGCAGTTCTTC. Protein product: CASSAGASSYNEQFF.

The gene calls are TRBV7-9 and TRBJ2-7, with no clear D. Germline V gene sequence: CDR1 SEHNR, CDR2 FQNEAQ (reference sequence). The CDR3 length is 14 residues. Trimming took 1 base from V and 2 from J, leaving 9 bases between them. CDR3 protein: CASSLVNAPYEQYF. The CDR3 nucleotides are TGTGCCAGCAGCTTAGTAAACGCGCCCTACGAGCAGTACTTC.

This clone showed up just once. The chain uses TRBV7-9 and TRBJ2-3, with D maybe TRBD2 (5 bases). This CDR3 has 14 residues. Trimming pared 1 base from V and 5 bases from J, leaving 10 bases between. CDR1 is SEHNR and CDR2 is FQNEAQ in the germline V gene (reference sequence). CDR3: CASSLDRSGDTQYF. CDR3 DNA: TGTGCCAGCAGCTTAGACCGAAGCGGAGATACGCAGTATTTT.

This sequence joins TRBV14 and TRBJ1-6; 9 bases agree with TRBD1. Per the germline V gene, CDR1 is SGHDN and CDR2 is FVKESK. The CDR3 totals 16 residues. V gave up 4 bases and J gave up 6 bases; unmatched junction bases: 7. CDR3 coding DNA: TGTGCCAGCAGCCCCCCGGGACAGGGCCTTAATTCACCCCTCCACTTT. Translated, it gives CASSPPGQGLNSPLHF.

The CDR3 protein is CASSPPGLAGGSGETQYF. The CDR3 nucleotides read TGTGCCAGCTCACCACCGGGCCTAGCGGGGGGGTCTGGTGAGACCCAGTACTTC. The chain is built from TRBV18 and TRBJ2-5; 12 bases line up with TRBD2. CDR3 length equals 18 residues. Per the germline V gene, CDR1 is KGHSH and CDR2 is LQKENI. J was trimmed by 5 bases and V by 0 bases; bases with no gene match: 10.

CDR3 bases: TGTGCCAGCAGTCGAATAGGACAGCTCTATGGCTACACCTTC. Amino acid sequence: CASSRIGQLYGYTF. V gene TRBV2 combines with J gene TRBJ1-2, with D tentatively TRBD1 (6 bases). CDR3 length: 14 amino acids. Germline loops: CDR1 SNHLY, CDR2 FYNNEI. The V gene lost 5 bases and the J gene lost 4 bases, with 14 bases spanning the gap.

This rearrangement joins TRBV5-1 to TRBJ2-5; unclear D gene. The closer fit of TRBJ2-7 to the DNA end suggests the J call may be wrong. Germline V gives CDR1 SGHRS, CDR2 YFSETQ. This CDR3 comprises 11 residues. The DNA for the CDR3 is TGCGCCAGCAGCTCTCAATACGAGCAGTACTTC. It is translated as CASSSQYEQYF.

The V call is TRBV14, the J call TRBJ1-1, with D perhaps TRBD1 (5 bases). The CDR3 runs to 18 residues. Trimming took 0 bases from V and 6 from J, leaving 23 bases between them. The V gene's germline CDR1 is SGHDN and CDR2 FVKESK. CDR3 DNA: TGTGCCAGCAGCCAAGATCGGAGGGGAATGGCCTTTTACTCTGAAGCTTTCTTT. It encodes CASSQDRRGMAFYSEAFF.

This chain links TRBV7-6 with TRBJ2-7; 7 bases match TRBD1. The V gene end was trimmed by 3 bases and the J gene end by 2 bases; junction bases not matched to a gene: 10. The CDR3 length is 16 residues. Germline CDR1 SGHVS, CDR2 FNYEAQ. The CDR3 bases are TGTGCCAGCAGCTTCCATAGGGACAGAGGGGCCTACGAGCAGTACTTC. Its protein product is CASSFHRDRGAYEQYF.

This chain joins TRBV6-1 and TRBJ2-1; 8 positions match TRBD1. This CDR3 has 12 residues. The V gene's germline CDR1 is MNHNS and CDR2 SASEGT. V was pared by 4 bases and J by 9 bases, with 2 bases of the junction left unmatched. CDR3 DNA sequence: TGTGCCAGCAGTGGGACAGGGTTTGAGCAGTTCTTC. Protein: CASSGTGFEQFF.

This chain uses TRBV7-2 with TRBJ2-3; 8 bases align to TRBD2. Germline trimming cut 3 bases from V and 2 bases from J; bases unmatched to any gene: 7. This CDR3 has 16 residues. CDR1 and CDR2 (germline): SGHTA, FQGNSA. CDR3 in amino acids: CASSFPGGGFTDTQYF. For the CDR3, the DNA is TGTGCCAGCAGCTTCCCGGGGGGGGGCTTCACAGATACGCAGTATTTT.

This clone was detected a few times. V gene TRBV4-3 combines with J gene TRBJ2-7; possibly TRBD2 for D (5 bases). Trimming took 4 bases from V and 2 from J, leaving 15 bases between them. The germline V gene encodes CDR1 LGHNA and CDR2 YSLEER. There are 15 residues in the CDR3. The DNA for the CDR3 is TGCGCCAGCAGCCTCCGGACTGGCTTTACCTACGAGCAGTACTTC. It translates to CASSLRTGFTYEQYF.

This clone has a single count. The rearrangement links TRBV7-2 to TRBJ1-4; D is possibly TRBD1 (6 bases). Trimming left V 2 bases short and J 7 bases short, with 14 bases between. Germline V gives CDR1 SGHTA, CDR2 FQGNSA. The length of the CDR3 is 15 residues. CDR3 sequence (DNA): TGTGCCAGCAGCTTACAGGGGAGTGATAGTGAAAAACTGTTTTTT. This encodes CASSLQGSDSEKLFF.

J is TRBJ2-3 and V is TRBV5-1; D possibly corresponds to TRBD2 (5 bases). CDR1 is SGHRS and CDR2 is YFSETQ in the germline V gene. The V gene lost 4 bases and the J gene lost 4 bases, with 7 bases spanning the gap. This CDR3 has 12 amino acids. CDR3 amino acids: CASSPDSDTQYF. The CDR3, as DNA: TGCGCCAGCAGCCCGGACTCAGATACGCAGTATTTT.

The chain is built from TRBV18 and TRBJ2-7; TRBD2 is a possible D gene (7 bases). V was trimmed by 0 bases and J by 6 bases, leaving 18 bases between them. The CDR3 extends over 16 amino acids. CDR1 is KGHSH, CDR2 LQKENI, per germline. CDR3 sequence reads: CASSPPGGLYVREQYF. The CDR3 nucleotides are TGTGCCAGCTCACCACCGGGGGGGCTTTACGTGCGCGAGCAGTACTTC. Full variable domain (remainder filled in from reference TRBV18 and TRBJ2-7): NAGVMQNPRHLVRRRGQEARLRCSPMKGHSHVYWYRQLPEEGLKFMVYLQKENIIDESGMPKERFSAEFPKEGPSILRIQQVVRGDSAAYFCASSPPGGLYVREQYFGPGTRLTVT.

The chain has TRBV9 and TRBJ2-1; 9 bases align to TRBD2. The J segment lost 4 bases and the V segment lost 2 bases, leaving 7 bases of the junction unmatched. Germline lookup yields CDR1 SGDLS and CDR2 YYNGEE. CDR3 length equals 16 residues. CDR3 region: CASSVGTSRLYNEQFF. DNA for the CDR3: TGTGCCAGCAGCGTTGGGACTAGCAGACTGTACAATGAGCAGTTCTTC.

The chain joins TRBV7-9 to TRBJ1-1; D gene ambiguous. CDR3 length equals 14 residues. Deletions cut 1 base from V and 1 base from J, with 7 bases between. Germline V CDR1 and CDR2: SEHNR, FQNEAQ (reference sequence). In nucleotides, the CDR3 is TGTGCCAGCAGCTTAGGCCAGGAGAACACTGAAGCTTTCTTT. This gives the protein CASSLGQENTEAFF. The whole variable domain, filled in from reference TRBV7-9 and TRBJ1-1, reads DTGVSQNPRHKITKRGQNVTFRCDPISEHNRLYWYRQTLGQGPEFLTYFQNEAQLEKSRLLSDRFSAERPKGSFSTLEIQRTEQGDSAMYLCASSLGQENTEAFFGQGTRLTVV.

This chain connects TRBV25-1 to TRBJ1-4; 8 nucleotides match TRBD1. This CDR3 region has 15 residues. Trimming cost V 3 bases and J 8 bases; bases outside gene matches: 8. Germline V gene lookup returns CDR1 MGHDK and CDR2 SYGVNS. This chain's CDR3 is CASSDQTGVEEKLFF. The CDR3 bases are TGTGCCAGCAGTGATCAGACAGGGGTCGAGGAAAAACTGTTTTTT.